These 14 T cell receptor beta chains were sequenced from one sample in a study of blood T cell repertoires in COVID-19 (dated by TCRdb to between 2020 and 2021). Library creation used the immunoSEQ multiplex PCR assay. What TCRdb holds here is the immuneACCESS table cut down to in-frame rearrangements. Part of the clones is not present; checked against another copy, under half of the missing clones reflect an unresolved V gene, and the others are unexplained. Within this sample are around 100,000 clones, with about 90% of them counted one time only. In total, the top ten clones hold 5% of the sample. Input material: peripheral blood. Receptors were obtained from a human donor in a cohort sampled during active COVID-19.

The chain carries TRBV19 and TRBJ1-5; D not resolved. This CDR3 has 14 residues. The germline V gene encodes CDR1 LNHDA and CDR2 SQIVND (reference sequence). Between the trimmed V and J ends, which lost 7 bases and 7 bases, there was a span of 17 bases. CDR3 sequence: CASTPDGAQQPQHF. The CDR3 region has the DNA TGTGCCAGTACCCCAGACGGAGCTCAACAGCCCCAGCATTTT.

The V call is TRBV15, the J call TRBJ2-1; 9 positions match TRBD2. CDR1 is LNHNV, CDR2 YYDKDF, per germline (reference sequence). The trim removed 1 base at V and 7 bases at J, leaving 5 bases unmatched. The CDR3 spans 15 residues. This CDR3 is CATSRGQTSGNEQFF. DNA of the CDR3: TGTGCCACCAGCAGAGGCCAGACTAGCGGAAATGAGCAGTTCTTC. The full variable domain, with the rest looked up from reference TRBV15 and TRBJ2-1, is DAMVIQNPRYQVTQFGKPVTLSCSQTLNHNVMYWYQQKSSQAPKLLFHYYDKDFNNEADTPDNFQSRRPNTSFCFLDIRSPGLGDTAMYLCATSRGQTSGNEQFFGPGTRLTVL.

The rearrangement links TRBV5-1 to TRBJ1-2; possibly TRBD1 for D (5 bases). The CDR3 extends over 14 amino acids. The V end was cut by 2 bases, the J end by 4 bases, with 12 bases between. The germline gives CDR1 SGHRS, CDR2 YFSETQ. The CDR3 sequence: CASSFEGDTYGYTF. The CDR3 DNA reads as TGCGCCAGCAGCTTCGAAGGGGATACCTATGGCTACACCTTC.

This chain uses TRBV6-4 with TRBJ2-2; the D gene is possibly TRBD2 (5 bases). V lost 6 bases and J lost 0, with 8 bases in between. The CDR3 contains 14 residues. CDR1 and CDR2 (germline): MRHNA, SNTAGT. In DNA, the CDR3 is TGTGCCAGCAGACGGGGAGCGAACACCGGGGAGCTGTTTTTT. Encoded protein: CASRRGANTGELFF.

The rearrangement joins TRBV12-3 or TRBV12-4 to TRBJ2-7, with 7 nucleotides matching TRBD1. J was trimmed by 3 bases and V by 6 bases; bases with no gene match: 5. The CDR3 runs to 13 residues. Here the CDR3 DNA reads TGTGCCAGCAGCACAGGGGTCGACTACGAGCAGTACTTC. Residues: CASSTGVDYEQYF.

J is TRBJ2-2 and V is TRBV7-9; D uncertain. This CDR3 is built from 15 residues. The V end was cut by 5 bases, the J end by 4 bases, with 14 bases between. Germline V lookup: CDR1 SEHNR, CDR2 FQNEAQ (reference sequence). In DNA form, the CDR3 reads TGTGCCAGCAGCCTAAGTAGAGTTAGCACCGGGGAGCTGTTTTTT. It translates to CASSLSRVSTGELFF.

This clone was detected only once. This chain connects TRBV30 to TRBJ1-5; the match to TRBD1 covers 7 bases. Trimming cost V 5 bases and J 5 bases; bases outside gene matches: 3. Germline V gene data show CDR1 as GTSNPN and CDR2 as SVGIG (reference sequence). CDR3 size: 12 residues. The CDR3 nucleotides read TGTGCCTGGGACAGGGCGGATCAGCCCCAGCATTTT. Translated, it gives CAWDRADQPQHF.

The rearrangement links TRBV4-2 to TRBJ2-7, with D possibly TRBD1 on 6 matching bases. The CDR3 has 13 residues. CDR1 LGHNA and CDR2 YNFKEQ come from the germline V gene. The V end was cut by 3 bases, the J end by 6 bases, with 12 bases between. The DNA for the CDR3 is TGTGCCAGCAGCCACGTCGGACAGTTCGAGCAGTACTTC. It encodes CASSHVGQFEQYF.

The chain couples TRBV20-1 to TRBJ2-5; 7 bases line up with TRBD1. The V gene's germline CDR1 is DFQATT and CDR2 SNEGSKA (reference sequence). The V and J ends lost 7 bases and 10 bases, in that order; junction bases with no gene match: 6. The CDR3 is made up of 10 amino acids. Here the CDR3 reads CSVSYRGQYF. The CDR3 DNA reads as TGCAGTGTTTCATACAGGGGCCAGTACTTC.

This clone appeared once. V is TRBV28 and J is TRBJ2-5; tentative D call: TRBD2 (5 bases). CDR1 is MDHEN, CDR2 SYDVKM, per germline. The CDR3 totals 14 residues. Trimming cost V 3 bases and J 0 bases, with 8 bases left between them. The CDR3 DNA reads TGTGCCAGCAGTTTCCCGGGGAACCAAGAGACCCAGTACTTC. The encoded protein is CASSFPGNQETQYF.

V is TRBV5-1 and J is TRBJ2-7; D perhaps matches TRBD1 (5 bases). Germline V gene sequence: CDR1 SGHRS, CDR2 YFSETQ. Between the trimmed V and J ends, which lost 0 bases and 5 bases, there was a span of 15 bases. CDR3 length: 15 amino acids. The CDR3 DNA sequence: TGCGCCAGCAGCTTGGGTGGGGCCAGGGTTGACGAGCAGTACTTC. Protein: CASSLGGARVDEQYF.

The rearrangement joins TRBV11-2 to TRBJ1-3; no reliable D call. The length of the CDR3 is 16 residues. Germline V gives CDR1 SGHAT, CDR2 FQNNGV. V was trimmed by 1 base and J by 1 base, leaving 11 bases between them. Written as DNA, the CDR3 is TGTGCCAGCAGCTTAGGGCTTGTTTCGTCTGGAAACACCATATATTTT. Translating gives CASSLGLVSSGNTIYF.

The CDR3 reads CASSSTLTGTGYSYEQYF. CDR3 nucleotide sequence: TGTGCCAGCAGCTCGACTCTAACCGGGACAGGCTATTCCTACGAGCAGTACTTC. The V call is TRBV14, the J call TRBJ2-7; 8 positions match TRBD1. Trimming took 5 bases from V and 1 from J; bases not matched to a gene: 16. Germline CDR1 SGHDN, CDR2 FVKESK. This CDR3 has 18 residues.

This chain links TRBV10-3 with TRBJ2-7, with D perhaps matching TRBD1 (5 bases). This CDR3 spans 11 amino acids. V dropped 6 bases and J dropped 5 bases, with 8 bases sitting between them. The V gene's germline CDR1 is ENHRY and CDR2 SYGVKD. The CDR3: CAIRSRDEQYF. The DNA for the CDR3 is TGTGCCATCAGATCCAGGGACGAGCAGTACTTC.